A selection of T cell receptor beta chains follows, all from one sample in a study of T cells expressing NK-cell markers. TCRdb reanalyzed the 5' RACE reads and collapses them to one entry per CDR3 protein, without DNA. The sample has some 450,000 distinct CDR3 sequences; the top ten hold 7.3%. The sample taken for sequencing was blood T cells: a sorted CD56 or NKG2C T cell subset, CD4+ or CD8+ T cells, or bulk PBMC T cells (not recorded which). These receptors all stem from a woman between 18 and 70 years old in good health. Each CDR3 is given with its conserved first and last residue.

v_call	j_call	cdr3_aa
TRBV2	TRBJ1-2	CASSADGGYGYTF
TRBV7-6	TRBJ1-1	CASSLGYGGDLNTEAFF
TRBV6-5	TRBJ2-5	CASSYGWGGQETQYF
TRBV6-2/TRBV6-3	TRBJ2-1	CASSGLAGGPDEQFF
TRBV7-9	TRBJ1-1	CASSTNAGVVPEAFF
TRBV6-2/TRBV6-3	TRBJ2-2	CASNRGASAGELFF
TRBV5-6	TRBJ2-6	CASSLRTAPFPYSGANVLTF
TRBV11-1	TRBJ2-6	CASSYTGELISGANVLTF
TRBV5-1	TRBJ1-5	CASSPWTGSEQPQHF
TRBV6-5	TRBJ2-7	CASSYFTGQGMYEQYF
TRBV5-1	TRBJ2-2	CASSLMEGGTGELFF
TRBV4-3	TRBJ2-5	CASSQGDRNYQETQYF
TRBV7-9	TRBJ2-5	CASRTLRGTQYF
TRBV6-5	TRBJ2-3	CASSYAAGGGDTQYF
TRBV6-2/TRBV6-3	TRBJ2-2	CASSYSTALIVTGELFF
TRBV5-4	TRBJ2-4	CASSLTGDAKNIQYF
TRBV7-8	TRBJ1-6	CASSGRGPDNSPLHF
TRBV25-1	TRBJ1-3	CASSESGTGNTIYF
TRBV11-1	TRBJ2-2	CASSLRQGSPSNTGELFF
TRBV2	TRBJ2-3	CASSDGKGRRTDTQYF
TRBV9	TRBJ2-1	CASSVESRRAYNEQFF